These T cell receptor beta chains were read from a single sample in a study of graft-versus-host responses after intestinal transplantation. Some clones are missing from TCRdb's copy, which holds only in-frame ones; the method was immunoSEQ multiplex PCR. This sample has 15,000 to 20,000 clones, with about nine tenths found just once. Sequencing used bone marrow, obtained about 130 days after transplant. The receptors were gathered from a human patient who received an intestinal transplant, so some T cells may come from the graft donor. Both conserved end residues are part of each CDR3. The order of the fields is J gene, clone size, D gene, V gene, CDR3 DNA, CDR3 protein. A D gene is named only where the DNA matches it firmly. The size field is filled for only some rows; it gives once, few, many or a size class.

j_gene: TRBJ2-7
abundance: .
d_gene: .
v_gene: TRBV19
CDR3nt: TGTGCCAGTAGTACCCCGGGGGACTCCTACGAGCAGTACTTC
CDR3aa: CASSTPGDSYEQYF

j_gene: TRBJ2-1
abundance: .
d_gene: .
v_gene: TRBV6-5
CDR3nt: TGTGCCAGCAAAGGGGGAAGCTCCTACAATGAGCAGTTCTTC
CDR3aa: CASKGGSSYNEQFF

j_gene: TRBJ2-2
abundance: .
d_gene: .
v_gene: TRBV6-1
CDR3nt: TGTGCCAGCAGTGACGTGGGGGGTCCGAACACCGGGGAGCTGTTTTTT
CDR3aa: CASSDVGGPNTGELFF

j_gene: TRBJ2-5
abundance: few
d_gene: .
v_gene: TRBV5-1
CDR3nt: TGCGCCAGCAGCTCCCCGCCTGGGGAGACCCAGTACTTC
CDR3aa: CASSSPPGETQYF

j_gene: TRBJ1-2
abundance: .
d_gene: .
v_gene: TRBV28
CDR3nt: TGTGCCAGCATCGGAACCGGGACCGCTAACTATGGCTACACCTTC
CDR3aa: CASIGTGTANYGYTF

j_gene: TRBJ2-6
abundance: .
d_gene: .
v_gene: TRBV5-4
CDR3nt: TGTGCCAGCAGCATGGAGAGCTCTGGGGCCAACGTCCTGACTTTC
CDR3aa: CASSMESSGANVLTF

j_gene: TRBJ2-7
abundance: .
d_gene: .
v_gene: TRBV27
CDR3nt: TGTGCCAGCAGTTTGGGGGACTCCTACGAGCAGTACTTC
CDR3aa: CASSLGDSYEQYF

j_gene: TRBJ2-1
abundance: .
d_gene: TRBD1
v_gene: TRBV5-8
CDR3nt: TGTGCCAGCAGCCCTTGGCGAGGGACAGGGGATCAGAATGAGCAGTTCTTC
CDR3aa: CASSPWRGTGDQNEQFF

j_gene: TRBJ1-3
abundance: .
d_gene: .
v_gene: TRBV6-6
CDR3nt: TGTGCCAGCAGTTCCATCCCAGGCACTGGAAACACCATATATTTT
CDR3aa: CASSSIPGTGNTIYF

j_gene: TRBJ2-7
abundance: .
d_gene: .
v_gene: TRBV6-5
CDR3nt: TGTGCCAGCAGCGACGGGACTTCCTGGGAGCAGTACTTC
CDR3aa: CASSDGTSWEQYF

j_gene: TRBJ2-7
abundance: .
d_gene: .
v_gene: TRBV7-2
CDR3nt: TGTGCCAGCAGCTTACATTCCGAGCAGTACTTC
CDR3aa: CASSLHSEQYF

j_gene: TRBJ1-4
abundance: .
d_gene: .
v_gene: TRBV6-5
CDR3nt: TGTGCCAGCAGTTATCGGGCAACTAATGAAAAACTGTTTTTT
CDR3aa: CASSYRATNEKLFF

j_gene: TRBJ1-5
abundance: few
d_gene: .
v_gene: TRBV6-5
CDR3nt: TGTGCCAGCAGTCCCAGACTGGACAATCAGCCCCAGCATTTT
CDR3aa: CASSPRLDNQPQHF

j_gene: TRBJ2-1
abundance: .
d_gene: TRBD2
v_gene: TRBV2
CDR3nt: TGTGCCAGCAGTGGACTAGCGGGAGCCAATGAGCAGTTCTTC
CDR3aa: CASSGLAGANEQFF

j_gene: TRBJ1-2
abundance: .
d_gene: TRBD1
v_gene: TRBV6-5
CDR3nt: TGTGCCAGCTTACCGGGACAGGGGTTCTATGGCTACACCTTC
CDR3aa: CASLPGQGFYGYTF

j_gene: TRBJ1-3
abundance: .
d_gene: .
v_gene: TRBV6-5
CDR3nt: TGTGCCAGTTCACCGGACCGGATCTCTGGAAACACCATATATTTT
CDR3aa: CASSPDRISGNTIYF

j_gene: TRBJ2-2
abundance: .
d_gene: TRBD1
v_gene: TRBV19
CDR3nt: TGTGCCAGTAGCATAGGGGGCTACACCGGGGAGCTGTTTTTT
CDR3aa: CASSIGGYTGELFF

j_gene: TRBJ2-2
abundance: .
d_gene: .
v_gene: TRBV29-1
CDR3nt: TGCAGCGTTGTCGGGGGAACCGGGGAGCTGTTTTTT
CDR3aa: CSVVGGTGELFF

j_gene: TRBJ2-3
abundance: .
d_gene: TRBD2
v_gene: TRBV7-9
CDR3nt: TGTGCCAGCAGCTACCAAAGCGGGGGAGATACGCAGTATTTT
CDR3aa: CASSYQSGGDTQYF

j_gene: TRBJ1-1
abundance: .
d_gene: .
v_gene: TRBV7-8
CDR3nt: TGTGCCAGCAGCAACAGCGGTGGAACTGAAGCTTTCTTT
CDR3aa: CASSNSGGTEAFF

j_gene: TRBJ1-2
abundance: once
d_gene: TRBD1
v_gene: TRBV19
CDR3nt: TGTGCCAGTAGTAACCGACAGGGATTAAGCGGCTACACCTTC
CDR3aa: CASSNRQGLSGYTF

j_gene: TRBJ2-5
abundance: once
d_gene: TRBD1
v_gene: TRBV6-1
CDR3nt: TGTGCCAGCACCCCGAACAGGGGAGAGACCCAGTACTTC
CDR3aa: CASTPNRGETQYF

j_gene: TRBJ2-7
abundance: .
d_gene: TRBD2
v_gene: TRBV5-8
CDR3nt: TGTGCCAGCAGCTTGTCGGCTAGCGGACCCTACGAGCAGTACTTC
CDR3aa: CASSLSASGPYEQYF

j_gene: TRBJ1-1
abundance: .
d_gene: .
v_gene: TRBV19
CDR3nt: TGTGCCAGTACCCCTTTTGGGGGCGCGACTGAAGCTTTCTTT
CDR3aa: CASTPFGGATEAFF

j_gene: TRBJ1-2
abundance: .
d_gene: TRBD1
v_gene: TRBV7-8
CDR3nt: TGTGCCAGCAGCTTAGCGAGTAGGCAGGGGGCCTATGGCTACACCTTC
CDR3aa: CASSLASRQGAYGYTF

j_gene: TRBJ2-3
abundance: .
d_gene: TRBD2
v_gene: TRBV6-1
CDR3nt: TGTGCCAGCAGTGCACGGACCGAGGAGCGGGACACAGATACGCAGTATTTT
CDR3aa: CASSARTEERDTDTQYF

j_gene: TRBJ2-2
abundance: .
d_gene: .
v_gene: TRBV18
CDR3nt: TGTGCCAGCTCACCAGACGGGACCGGGGAGCTGTTTTTT
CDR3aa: CASSPDGTGELFF

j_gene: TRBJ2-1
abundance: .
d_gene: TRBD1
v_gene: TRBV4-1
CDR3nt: TGCGCCAGCAGCCCTTGGACAGGTGGTATCAATGAGCAGTTCTTC
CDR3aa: CASSPWTGGINEQFF

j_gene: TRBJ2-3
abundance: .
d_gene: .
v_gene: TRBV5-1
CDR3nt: TGCGCCAGCAGCTTGGGATCGGGCCACACAGATACGCAGTATTTT
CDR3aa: CASSLGSGHTDTQYF

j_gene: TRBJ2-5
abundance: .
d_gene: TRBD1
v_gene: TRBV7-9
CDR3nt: TGTGCCAGCAGCTCAGGGACAGGGGGCTTCGGGGAGACCCAGTACTTC
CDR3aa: CASSSGTGGFGETQYF

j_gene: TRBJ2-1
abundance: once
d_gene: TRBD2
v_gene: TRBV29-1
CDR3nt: TGCAGCGTTGAATACCCAGCGGGAGGAAATGAGCAGTTCTTC
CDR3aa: CSVEYPAGGNEQFF

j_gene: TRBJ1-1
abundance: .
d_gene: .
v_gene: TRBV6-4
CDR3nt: TGTGCCAGCAGCCCAACACCGGGACGGGGGAACACTGAAGCTTTCTTT
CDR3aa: CASSPTPGRGNTEAFF

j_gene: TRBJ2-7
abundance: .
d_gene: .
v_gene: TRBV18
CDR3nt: TGTGCCAGCTCACCGCCAATAACCCAGGGTAGCGAGCAGTACTTC
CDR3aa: CASSPPITQGSEQYF

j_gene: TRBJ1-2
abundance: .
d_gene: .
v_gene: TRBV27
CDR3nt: TGTGCCAGCAGGGAAGGGGGTTATGGCTACACCTTC
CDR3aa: CASREGGYGYTF

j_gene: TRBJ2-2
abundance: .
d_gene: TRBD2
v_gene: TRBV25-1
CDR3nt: TGTGCCAGCAGCCGGACTAGCGAGAACACCGGGGAGCTGTTTTTT
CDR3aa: CASSRTSENTGELFF

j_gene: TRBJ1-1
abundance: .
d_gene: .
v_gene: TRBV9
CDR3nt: TGTGCCAGCAGCGACGGGGCAAACACTGAAGCTTTCTTT
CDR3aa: CASSDGANTEAFF

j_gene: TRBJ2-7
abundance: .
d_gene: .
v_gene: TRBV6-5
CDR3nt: TGTGCCAGCAGTTACCTCAGCGGGTACGAGCAGTACTTC
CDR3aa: CASSYLSGYEQYF

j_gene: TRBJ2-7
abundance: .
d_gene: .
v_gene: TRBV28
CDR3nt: TGTGCCAGCAGTTTTCCTTCGGTCGGGGGCAGCAACTCCTACGAGCAGTACTTC
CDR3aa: CASSFPSVGGSNSYEQYF

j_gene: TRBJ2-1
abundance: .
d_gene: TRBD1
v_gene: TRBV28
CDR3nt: TGTGCCAGCAGTGACCGGGACAGCCCTGAGCAGTTCTTC
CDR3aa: CASSDRDSPEQFF

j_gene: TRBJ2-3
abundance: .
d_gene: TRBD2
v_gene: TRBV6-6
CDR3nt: TGTGCCAGCAGTCAACTAGCGGGAGTTCTAAATACGCAGTATTTT
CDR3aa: CASSQLAGVLNTQYF

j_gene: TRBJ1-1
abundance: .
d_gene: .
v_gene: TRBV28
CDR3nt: TGTGCCAGCAGCGTACTCGGGACCGGGAAAAACACTGAAGCTTTCTTT
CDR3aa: CASSVLGTGKNTEAFF

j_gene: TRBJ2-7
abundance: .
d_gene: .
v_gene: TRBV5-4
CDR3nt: TGTGCCAGCAGCCTCACCGACCTCAGCTACGAGCAGTACTTC
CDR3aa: CASSLTDLSYEQYF

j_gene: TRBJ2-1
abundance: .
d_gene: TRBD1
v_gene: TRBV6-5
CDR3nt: TGTGCCAGCAGTTTACAGGGGGCTGGAGAGGGTGAGCAGTTCTTC
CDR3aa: CASSLQGAGEGEQFF

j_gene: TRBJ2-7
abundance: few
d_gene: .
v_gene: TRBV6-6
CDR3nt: TGTGCCAGCAGCGTAGAAGGGACCGCCTACGAGCAGTACTTC
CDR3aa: CASSVEGTAYEQYF

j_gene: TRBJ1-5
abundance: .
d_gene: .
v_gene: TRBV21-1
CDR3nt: TGTGCCAGCAGCAAGGGACAGCGCCGGCAGCCCCAGCATTTT
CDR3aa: CASSKGQRRQPQHF

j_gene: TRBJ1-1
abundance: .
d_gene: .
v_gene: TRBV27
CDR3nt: TGTGCCAGCAGTTTGGGGGGGGCTGAAGCTTTCTTT
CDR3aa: CASSLGGAEAFF

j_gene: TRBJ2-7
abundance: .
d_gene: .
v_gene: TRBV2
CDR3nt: TGTGCCAGCAGTGAGGGGGGCAGAACCCTCTACGAGCAGTACTTC
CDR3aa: CASSEGGRTLYEQYF

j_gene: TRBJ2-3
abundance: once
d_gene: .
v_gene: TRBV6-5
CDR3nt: TGTGCCAGCAGTCCGGACAGACTCACAGGTACGCAGTATTTT
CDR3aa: CASSPDRLTGTQYF